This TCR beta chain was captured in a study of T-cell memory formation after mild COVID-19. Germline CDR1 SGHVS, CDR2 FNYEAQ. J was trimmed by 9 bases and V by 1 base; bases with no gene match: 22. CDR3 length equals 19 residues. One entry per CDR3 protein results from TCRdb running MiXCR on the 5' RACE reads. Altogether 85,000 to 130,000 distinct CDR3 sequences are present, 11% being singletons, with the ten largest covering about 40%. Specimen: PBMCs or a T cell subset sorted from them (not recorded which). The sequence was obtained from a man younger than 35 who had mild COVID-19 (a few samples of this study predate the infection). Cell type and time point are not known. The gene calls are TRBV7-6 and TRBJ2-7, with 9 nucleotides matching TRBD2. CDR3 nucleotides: TGTGCCAGCAGCTTAGGTCGGGCTAGCGGGGCCCCCCCCCCACGAGGGCAGTACTTC. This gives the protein CASSLGRASGAPPPRGQYF.